The subject of this entry is one T cell receptor beta chain. This entry belongs to a study of blood T cell repertoires in COVID-19. The overall study: The analysed material was cDNA or gDNA that came from T cells, B-cell-depleted T cells, or PBMCs.

Original handling: Nucleated cell counts were estimated from reference gene primer amplification. Generated by immunoSEQ multiplex PCR, the TCRdb table keeps only in-frame clones and is missing some. V and J calls and clone size are as listed in that table; D and trimming were resolved from the DNA. This table holds 200,000 to 300,000 clones, about four fifths found once. The CDR3 runs 23 residues. The V and J ends lost 4 bases and 0 bases, in that order; junction bases with no gene match: 24. Germline-derived CDR1 and CDR2 are SGHDN and FVKESK. Input material: peripheral blood. The receptor was isolated from a young woman with acute or convalescent COVID-19. This chain links TRBV14 with TRBJ2-1, with TRBD2 identical over 10 bases. As DNA, the CDR3 is TGTGCCAGCAGCCCGATCAAAGGTGGGGCTAGCGGGAGAATTTTAGGCTCCTACAATGAGCAGTTCTTC. It codes for CASSPIKGGASGRILGSYNEQFF.